This T cell receptor (beta chain) comes out of a study of CD8 T cells in Susac syndrome. Across the whole study: Sequenced Susac syndrome patients included five or six with active disease and about 8 who were in remission. At the time their blood was drawn, patients with Susac syndrome were either therapy-naive, on corticosteroids (with some of them also receiving intravenous immunoglobulin), or on intravenous immunoglobulin alone.

Worth noting for this clonotype: Its antigen is unidentified.

Random hexamers were used to reverse transcribe an amount of 0.5 to 1 ug RNA. Each CDR3 protein is one row after TCRdb ran MiXCR on the immunoSEQ multiplex PCR reads. The sample has about 180,000 distinct CDR3 sequences; under 95% are singletons. Sequencing targeted TCR beta in blood CD8+ and CD4+ T cells. The CDR3 spans 15 residues. Germline-derived CDR1 and CDR2 are SGHTA and FQGNSA. Trimming cost V 4 bases and J 3 bases, with 16 bases left between them. The study's findings and limits: The CD4+ T cell repertoires in Susac syndrome were not clonally expanded.

The source material was CD4+ T cells from PBMCs. The gene calls are TRBV7-2 and TRBJ2-7; maybe TRBD2 (6 bases). The sequence was collected from a human donor with Susac syndrome. The CDR3 spells CASSWPGRGIYEQYF. In DNA, the CDR3 is TGTGCCAGCAGCTGGCCCGGGCGGGGAATCTACGAGCAGTACTTC.